This T cell receptor beta chain comes out of a study of T cell changes during pregnancy in multiple sclerosis. Germline V gene lookup returns CDR1 SNHLY and CDR2 FYNNEI. Germline trimming cut 6 bases from V and 4 bases from J; bases unmatched to any gene: 8. The CDR3 extends over 15 amino acids. Libraries were prepared by immunoSEQ multiplex PCR; TCRdb keeps only in-frame clonotypes and omits some of them. The profile covers approximately 47,000 clones, with approximately 90% appearing a single time and about 1.8% taken by the ten largest. This clonotype was sampled from a female donor with multiple sclerosis, enrolled in a pregnancy study. This chain connects TRBV2 to TRBJ2-2; 7 bases agree with TRBD2. The material sequenced was peripheral blood, taken in the first trimester of pregnancy. The CDR3 sequence: CASSLIGRATGELFF. As DNA, the CDR3 is TGTGCCAGCAGCCTGATAGGGAGGGCCACCGGGGAGCTGTTTTTT.